A selection of T cell receptor beta chains follows, all from one sample in a study of beta chain bispecific antibodies for T cell cancers. Each CDR3 protein gets one entry after TCRdb re-called the 5' RACE reads with MiXCR. The repertoire includes about 18,000 distinct CDR3 sequences, approximately 2% of them detected once, and 6.9% sits in the top ten. These receptors' antigens are unknown. The sequenced material came from healthy donor T cells cultured with leukemia cells. These receptor sequences come from a human donor in good health. Some clones in this sample may be carry-over from other donors' samples. Both conserved end residues are part of each CDR3. Fields, in order: clone size, D gene, V gene, J gene, CDR3 protein, CDR3 DNA. A D gene is named only where the DNA matches it firmly. The size field is filled for only some rows; it gives once, few, many or a size class.

abundance: many
d_gene: TRBD1
v_gene: TRBV6-6
j_gene: TRBJ1-6
CDR3aa: CASSFNRDRALSSYNSPLHF
CDR3nt: TGTGCCAGCAGTTTCAACCGGGACAGGGCTTTGAGCTCCTATAATTCACCCCTCCACTTT

abundance: few
d_gene: TRBD2
v_gene: TRBV5-1
j_gene: TRBJ2-5
CDR3aa: CASSLDRLAGGLETQYF
CDR3nt: TGCGCCAGCAGCCTGGACCGACTAGCGGGGGGACTGGAGACCCAGTACTTC

abundance: medium-sized
d_gene: NA
v_gene: TRBV5-1
j_gene: TRBJ1-2
CDR3aa: CASSLMGPGENYGYTF
CDR3nt: TGCGCCAGCAGCTTGATGGGACCGGGAGAAAACTATGGCTACACCTTC

abundance: many
d_gene: TRBD1
v_gene: TRBV20-1
j_gene: TRBJ2-3
CDR3aa: CSVRLGVTGARGDTQYF
CDR3nt: TGCAGTGTTCGGTTGGGGGTTACAGGGGCGAGGGGAGATACGCAGTATTTT

abundance: NA
d_gene: NA
v_gene: TRBV19
j_gene: TRBJ2-3
CDR3aa: CASSIQAYTDTQYF
CDR3nt: TGTGCCAGTAGTATCCAGGCTTACACAGATACGCAGTATTTT

abundance: many
d_gene: NA
v_gene: TRBV20-1
j_gene: TRBJ1-4
CDR3aa: CSASAGALFF
CDR3nt: TGCAGTGCTAGCGCAGGGGCACTGTTTTTT

abundance: medium-sized
d_gene: NA
v_gene: TRBV10-2
j_gene: TRBJ2-1
CDR3aa: CASSDGPGSREYNEQFF
CDR3nt: TGCGCCAGCAGTGACGGACCGGGGTCGAGAGAATACAATGAGCAGTTCTTC

abundance: many
d_gene: NA
v_gene: TRBV29-1
j_gene: TRBJ2-5
CDR3aa: CSVEVGRETQYF
CDR3nt: TGCAGCGTTGAAGTTGGTCGGGAGACCCAGTACTTC

abundance: many
d_gene: NA
v_gene: TRBV6-1
j_gene: TRBJ2-3
CDR3aa: CASSPQSGTPRADTQYF
CDR3nt: TGTGCCAGCAGTCCCCAGTCCGGGACTCCTAGGGCAGATACGCAGTATTTT

abundance: many
d_gene: NA
v_gene: TRBV3-1
j_gene: TRBJ2-7
CDR3aa: CASSQDSSFDEQYF
CDR3nt: TGTGCCAGCAGCCAAGATTCTAGCTTCGACGAGCAGTACTTC

abundance: many
d_gene: TRBD1
v_gene: TRBV6-5
j_gene: TRBJ1-2
CDR3aa: CASTGTGASGYTF
CDR3nt: TGTGCCAGCACCGGGACAGGGGCCTCCGGCTACACCTTC

abundance: many
d_gene: TRBD1
v_gene: TRBV7-7
j_gene: TRBJ2-7
CDR3aa: CASSLGDRGYEQYF
CDR3nt: TGTGCTAGCAGCTTGGGGGACAGGGGCTACGAGCAGTACTTC

abundance: many
d_gene: NA
v_gene: TRBV27
j_gene: TRBJ1-1
CDR3aa: CASRYSPQGLDTEAFF
CDR3nt: TGTGCCAGCCGCTACTCACCCCAGGGTCTGGACACTGAAGCTTTCTTT

abundance: NA
d_gene: NA
v_gene: TRBV7-3
j_gene: TRBJ2-2
CDR3aa: CASSPIGGHTGELFF
CDR3nt: TGTGCCAGCAGCCCGATCGGCGGGCACACCGGGGAGCTGTTTTTT

abundance: many
d_gene: NA
v_gene: TRBV5-1
j_gene: TRBJ1-4
CDR3aa: CASSLDAVGSELFF
CDR3nt: TGCGCCAGCAGCTTGGACGCGGTGGGCAGCGAACTGTTTTTT

abundance: many
d_gene: TRBD2
v_gene: TRBV3-1
j_gene: TRBJ2-3
CDR3aa: CASSQGETLAEGTDTQYF
CDR3nt: TGTGCCAGCAGCCAAGGGGAAACCCTAGCGGAGGGCACAGATACGCAGTATTTT

abundance: few
d_gene: TRBD1
v_gene: TRBV19
j_gene: TRBJ1-5
CDR3aa: CASSSPEPAGGYSNQPQHF
CDR3nt: TGTGCCAGTAGTTCCCCCGAACCGGCAGGGGGTTATAGCAATCAGCCCCAGCATTTT

abundance: many
d_gene: NA
v_gene: TRBV10-2
j_gene: TRBJ2-1
CDR3aa: CASSEDRYNEQFF
CDR3nt: TGCGCCAGCAGTGAGGACCGATACAATGAGCAGTTCTTC

abundance: many
d_gene: NA
v_gene: TRBV11-3
j_gene: TRBJ2-1
CDR3aa: CASSSTPLGGLSGNEQFF
CDR3nt: TGTGCCAGCAGCTCTACACCGCTAGGCGGGCTCTCTGGCAATGAGCAGTTCTTC

abundance: many
d_gene: TRBD2
v_gene: TRBV5-1
j_gene: TRBJ2-5
CDR3aa: CASSSSLAGGPLGETQYF
CDR3nt: TGCGCCAGCAGCTCCTCTTTAGCGGGGGGGCCTCTGGGAGAGACCCAGTACTTC

abundance: many
d_gene: NA
v_gene: TRBV18
j_gene: TRBJ1-4
CDR3aa: CASSPDEKLFF
CDR3nt: TGTGCCAGCTCACCGGATGAAAAACTGTTTTTT

abundance: many
d_gene: NA
v_gene: TRBV19
j_gene: TRBJ1-2
CDR3aa: CASSAGLDYGYTF
CDR3nt: TGTGCCAGTAGTGCGGGGCTCGACTATGGCTACACCTTC

abundance: many
d_gene: NA
v_gene: TRBV9
j_gene: TRBJ1-6
CDR3aa: CASSPRDGNSPLHF
CDR3nt: TGTGCCAGCAGCCCTCGGGACGGCAATTCACCCCTCCACTTT

abundance: medium-sized
d_gene: NA
v_gene: TRBV12-3/TRBV12-4
j_gene: TRBJ2-5
CDR3aa: CASSLGPNQETQYF
CDR3nt: TGTGCCAGCAGTTTAGGACCGAACCAAGAGACCCAGTACTTC

abundance: many
d_gene: NA
v_gene: TRBV28
j_gene: TRBJ2-7
CDR3aa: CASSSLGHHPNF
CDR3nt: TGTGCCAGCAGCTCCTTAGGACACCATCCCAACTTC

abundance: few
d_gene: TRBD1
v_gene: TRBV6-6
j_gene: TRBJ2-7
CDR3aa: CASTSAGTGPPYEQYF
CDR3nt: TGTGCCAGCACCTCAGCCGGGACAGGGCCCCCCTACGAGCAGTACTTC

abundance: few
d_gene: TRBD1
v_gene: TRBV20-1
j_gene: TRBJ2-1
CDR3aa: CSADIRDSGQGSNEQFF
CDR3nt: TGCAGTGCTGATATCCGAGATTCCGGACAGGGGAGCAATGAGCAGTTCTTC

abundance: many
d_gene: TRBD1
v_gene: TRBV28
j_gene: TRBJ1-2
CDR3aa: CASSLVTGGEPSNYGYTF
CDR3nt: TGTGCCAGCAGTCTAGTAACAGGGGGCGAACCATCTAACTATGGCTACACCTTC

abundance: NA
d_gene: NA
v_gene: TRBV19
j_gene: TRBJ2-2
CDR3aa: CASSIGASGSSGELFF
CDR3nt: TGTGCCAGTAGTATCGGGGCGTCGGGTTCGTCCGGGGAGCTGTTTTTT

abundance: many
d_gene: TRBD2
v_gene: TRBV20-1
j_gene: TRBJ2-7
CDR3aa: CSAPKRDGYEQYF
CDR3nt: TGCAGTGCTCCAAAGCGGGACGGATACGAGCAGTACTTC

abundance: many
d_gene: NA
v_gene: TRBV20-1
j_gene: TRBJ1-1
CDR3aa: CSAPTLGSGKTEAFF
CDR3nt: TGCAGTGCTCCGACCCTGGGTTCAGGGAAGACTGAAGCTTTCTTT

abundance: many
d_gene: NA
v_gene: TRBV9
j_gene: TRBJ2-7
CDR3aa: CASSVGGRSYEQYF
CDR3nt: TGTGCCAGCAGCGTAGGCGGACGCTCCTACGAGCAGTACTTC

abundance: many
d_gene: TRBD2
v_gene: TRBV4-1
j_gene: TRBJ2-1
CDR3aa: CASSHTSGEQFF
CDR3nt: TGCGCCAGCAGCCACACTAGCGGTGAGCAGTTCTTC

abundance: many
d_gene: TRBD1
v_gene: TRBV19
j_gene: TRBJ2-2
CDR3aa: CAATPRGQGYTGELFF
CDR3nt: TGTGCCGCAACCCCCCGGGGACAGGGGTACACCGGGGAGCTGTTTTTT

abundance: many
d_gene: TRBD2
v_gene: TRBV7-9
j_gene: TRBJ2-1
CDR3aa: CASLAGGGNEQFF
CDR3nt: TGTGCCAGTCTTGCGGGGGGAGGCAATGAGCAGTTCTTC

abundance: many
d_gene: TRBD1
v_gene: TRBV28
j_gene: TRBJ1-4
CDR3aa: CASRYPGTGGEKLFF
CDR3nt: TGTGCCAGCAGATACCCCGGGACAGGGGGTGAAAAACTGTTTTTT

abundance: many
d_gene: NA
v_gene: TRBV10-3
j_gene: TRBJ2-1
CDR3aa: CAIRAGRGRYNEQFF
CDR3nt: TGTGCCATCAGGGCAGGTCGGGGACGCTACAATGAGCAGTTCTTC

abundance: medium-sized
d_gene: TRBD1
v_gene: TRBV7-2
j_gene: TRBJ1-4
CDR3aa: CASSLGFLDRGPSNEKLFF
CDR3nt: TGTGCCAGCAGCTTAGGATTCTTGGACAGGGGGCCATCTAATGAAAAACTGTTTTTT

abundance: many
d_gene: NA
v_gene: TRBV27
j_gene: TRBJ1-5
CDR3aa: CASSLGAGSQPQHF
CDR3nt: TGTGCCAGCAGTTTAGGGGCAGGGAGTCAGCCCCAGCATTTT

abundance: many
d_gene: NA
v_gene: TRBV10-2
j_gene: TRBJ2-3
CDR3aa: CASSDSLLGASTDTQYF
CDR3nt: TGCGCCAGCAGCGATAGCCTCCTTGGTGCTAGCACAGATACGCAGTATTTT

abundance: many
d_gene: NA
v_gene: TRBV4-1
j_gene: TRBJ2-7
CDR3aa: CASSQGGLGVGEYF
CDR3nt: TGCGCCAGCAGCCAAGGAGGATTAGGGGTCGGAGAGTACTTC

abundance: NA
d_gene: TRBD1
v_gene: TRBV7-7
j_gene: TRBJ2-5
CDR3aa: CASSPTAHGTAVQETQYF
CDR3nt: TGTGCCAGCAGCCCGACGGCACACGGGACAGCCGTTCAAGAGACCCAGTACTTC

abundance: many
d_gene: NA
v_gene: TRBV5-1
j_gene: TRBJ1-1
CDR3aa: CASSFGGAGTEAFF
CDR3nt: TGCGCCAGCAGCTTCGGGGGCGCCGGGACTGAAGCTTTCTTT

abundance: many
d_gene: NA
v_gene: TRBV14
j_gene: TRBJ2-1
CDR3aa: CASSQEVGAYNEQFF
CDR3nt: TGTGCCAGCAGCCAAGAGGTCGGAGCATACAATGAGCAGTTCTTC

abundance: many
d_gene: NA
v_gene: TRBV27
j_gene: TRBJ2-7
CDR3aa: CASRREYSSYEQYF
CDR3nt: TGTGCCAGCAGAAGGGAGTATAGCTCCTACGAGCAGTACTTC

abundance: many
d_gene: NA
v_gene: TRBV5-1
j_gene: TRBJ2-1
CDR3aa: CASSLASNSYNEQFF
CDR3nt: TGCGCCAGCAGCTTGGCTTCGAACTCCTACAATGAGCAGTTCTTC

abundance: medium-sized
d_gene: NA
v_gene: TRBV5-1
j_gene: TRBJ2-2
CDR3aa: CASSLFTGELFF
CDR3nt: TGCGCCAGCAGCTTGTTCACCGGGGAGCTGTTTTTT

abundance: few
d_gene: NA
v_gene: TRBV13
j_gene: TRBJ2-1
CDR3aa: CASSLVQGVNNEQFF
CDR3nt: TGTGCCAGCAGCTTAGTACAGGGAGTTAACAATGAGCAGTTCTTC

abundance: medium-sized
d_gene: NA
v_gene: TRBV5-1
j_gene: TRBJ2-1
CDR3aa: CASSLSSYNEQFF
CDR3nt: TGCGCCAGCAGCTTGTCCTCCTACAATGAGCAGTTCTTC

abundance: many
d_gene: NA
v_gene: TRBV2
j_gene: TRBJ2-5
CDR3aa: CASSGRGAVGETQYF
CDR3nt: TGTGCCAGCTCGGGACGGGGGGCCGTGGGAGAGACCCAGTACTTC